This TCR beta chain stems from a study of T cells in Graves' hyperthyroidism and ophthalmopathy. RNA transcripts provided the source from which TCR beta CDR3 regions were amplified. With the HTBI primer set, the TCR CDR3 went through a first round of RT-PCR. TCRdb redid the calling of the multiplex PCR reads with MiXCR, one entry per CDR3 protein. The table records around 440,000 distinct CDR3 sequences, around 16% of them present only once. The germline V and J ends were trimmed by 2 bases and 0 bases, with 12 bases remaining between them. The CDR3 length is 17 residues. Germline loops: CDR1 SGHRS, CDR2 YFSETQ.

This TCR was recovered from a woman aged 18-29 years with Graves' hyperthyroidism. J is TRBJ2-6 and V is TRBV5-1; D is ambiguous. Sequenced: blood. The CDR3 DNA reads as TGCGCCAGCAGCTTTAGGGAAGCGTACTCTGGGGCCAACGTCCTGACTTTC. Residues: CASSFREAYSGANVLTF.